This T cell receptor (beta chain) was captured by sequencing in a study of human T cells and chemical hapten exposure. As the library was built, unique molecular identifiers were attached to individual cDNA molecules. Original analysis: Counting gave a median of roughly 97,000 TCRs per sample, with values ranging from about 23,224 to 750,000. TCRdb reprocessed the RACE reads with MiXCR, giving one entry per CDR3 protein. It is TCRdb's table, rather than the study itself, that gives the V and J calls and clone size. The sample shows about 120,000 distinct CDR3 sequences, roughly an eighth of them seen only once. This clonotype has just a few counts. The antigen is not known. The study's findings and limits: Donor immune responses may differ from healthy people's, since all donors had alopecia. Once DPC sensitization occurred, TCRs above 1 in 1000 frequency showed no change.

CDR3 length equals 19 residues. Germline assignment: CDR1 LGHDT and CDR2 YNNKEL (reference sequence). The V end lost 4 bases, the J end lost 2 bases, and 26 bases lay between the germline ends. Time point described: patch test 1, 2 weeks after DPC sensitization. Specified treatment: therapeutic diphenylcyclopropenone sensitization with weekly scalp DPC. The sequencing here drew on whole blood, taken in connection with sensitization to the hapten diphenylcyclopropenone (DPC). The clonotype originates from a man aged 18 to 29 with alopecia areata. Some clones in this sample may be carry-over from other donors' samples. The chain is built from TRBV3-1 and TRBJ2-5, with D tentatively TRBD1 or TRBD2 (6 bases each). For the CDR3, the DNA is TGTGCCAGCAGCCGGTTTCTAGGGGGTAGGAGGGGACCTCAAGAGACCCAGTACTTC. Encoded protein: CASSRFLGGRRGPQETQYF.